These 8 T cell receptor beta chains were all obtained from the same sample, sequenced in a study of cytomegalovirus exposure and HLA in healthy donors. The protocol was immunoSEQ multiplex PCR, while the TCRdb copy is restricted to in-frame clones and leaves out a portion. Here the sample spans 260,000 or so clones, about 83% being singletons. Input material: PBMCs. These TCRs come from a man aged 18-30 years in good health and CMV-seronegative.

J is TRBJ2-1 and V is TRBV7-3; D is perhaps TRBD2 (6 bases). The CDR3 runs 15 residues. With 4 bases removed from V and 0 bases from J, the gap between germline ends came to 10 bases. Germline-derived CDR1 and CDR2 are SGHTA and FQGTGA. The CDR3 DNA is TGTGCCAGCAGCTCCCTGGGGGGCTCCTACAATGAGCAGTTCTTC. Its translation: CASSSLGGSYNEQFF.

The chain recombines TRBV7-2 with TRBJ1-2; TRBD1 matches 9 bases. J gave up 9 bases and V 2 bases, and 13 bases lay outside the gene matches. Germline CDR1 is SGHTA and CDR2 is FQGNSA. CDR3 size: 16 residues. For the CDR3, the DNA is TGTGCCAGCAGCTTAAAGTTCGGCGGGACAGGGTTTAGCTACACCTTC. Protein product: CASSLKFGGTGFSYTF.

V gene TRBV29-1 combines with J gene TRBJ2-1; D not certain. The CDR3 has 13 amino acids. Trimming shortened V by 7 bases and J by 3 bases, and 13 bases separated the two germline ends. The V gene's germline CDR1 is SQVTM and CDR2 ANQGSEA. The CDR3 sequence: CSAITNNYNEQFF. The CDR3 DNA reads TGCAGCGCCATAACTAATAACTACAATGAGCAGTTCTTC.

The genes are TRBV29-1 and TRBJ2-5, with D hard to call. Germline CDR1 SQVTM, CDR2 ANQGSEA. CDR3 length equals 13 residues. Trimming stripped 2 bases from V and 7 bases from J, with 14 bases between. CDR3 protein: CSVEPARDATQYF. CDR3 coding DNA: TGCAGCGTTGAACCGGCTAGAGATGCGACCCAGTACTTC.

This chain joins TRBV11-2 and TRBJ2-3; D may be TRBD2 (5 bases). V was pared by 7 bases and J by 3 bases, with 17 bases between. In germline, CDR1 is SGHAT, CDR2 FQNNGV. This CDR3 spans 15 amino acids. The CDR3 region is CASNRGDSETDTQYF. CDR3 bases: TGTGCCAGCAACCGGGGTGATAGCGAGACAGATACGCAGTATTTT.

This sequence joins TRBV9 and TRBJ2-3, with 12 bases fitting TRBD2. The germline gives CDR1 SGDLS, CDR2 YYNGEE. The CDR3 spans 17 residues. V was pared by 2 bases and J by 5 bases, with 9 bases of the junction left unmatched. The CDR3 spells CASSVLLAGGGKDTQYF. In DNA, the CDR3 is TGTGCCAGCAGCGTCCTACTAGCGGGAGGCGGTAAAGATACGCAGTATTTT.

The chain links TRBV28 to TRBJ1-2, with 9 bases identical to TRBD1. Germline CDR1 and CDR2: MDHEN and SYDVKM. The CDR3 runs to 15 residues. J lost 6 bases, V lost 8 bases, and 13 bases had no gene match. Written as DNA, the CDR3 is TGTGCCAGCCGCGGAGGCCAACAGGGGGCTAATGGCTACACCTTC. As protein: CASRGGQQGANGYTF.

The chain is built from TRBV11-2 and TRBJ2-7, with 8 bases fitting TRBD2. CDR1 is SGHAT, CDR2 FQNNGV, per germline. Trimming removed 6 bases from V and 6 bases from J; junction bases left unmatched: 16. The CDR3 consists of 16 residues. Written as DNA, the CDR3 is TGTGCCAGCAGGGACCTCGGGGGGGACACTAATCCCGAGCAGTACTTC. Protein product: CASRDLGGDTNPEQYF.